A single sample gave rise to the 30 T cell receptor beta chains below, sequenced in a study of tumor-infiltrating lymphocytes in primary liver carcinoma. Blood RNA came from unsorted whole blood; germline DNA was also extracted. Total RNA amounting to 500 ng was the source from which TCR beta cDNA was made with a constant-region primer. Amplification in three nested multiplex PCR rounds with slightly modified ARM-PCR gave rise to TCR beta libraries. In the first two PCR rounds, TRBV1-TRBV30 forward primers were paired with a C-beta reverse primer, and each round lasted approximately 9 cycles. TCRdb reprocessed the multiplex PCR reads via MiXCR and lists one record per CDR3 protein. The sample holds approximately 330,000 distinct CDR3 sequences, about two thirds seen once. Sequencing input: peripheral blood. These receptors were collected from a man aged 40-55 years with primary liver carcinoma and hepatitis B virus infection.

To note about this clonotype: The junction departs from the called germline gene at one end, perhaps through a read error. V and J are TRBV11-2 and TRBJ2-4; D is uncertain. Germline CDR1 reads SGHAT; CDR2 reads FQNNGV. CDR3 length equals 14 residues. The CDR3 sequence: CANSFTRAKNIQYF. CDR3 nucleotides: TGTGCCAACAGCTTTACAAGGGCCAAAAACATTCAGTACTTC.

In DNA form, the CDR3 reads TGTGCCAGCACAAGTAACTATGGCTACACCTTC. This codes for CASTSNYGYTF. The chain has TRBV28 and TRBJ1-2; D gene ambiguous. This CDR3 comprises 11 residues. CDR1 and CDR2 (germline): MDHEN, SYDVKM. V lost 7 bases and J 1 base, leaving 4 bases between the germline ends.

The rearrangement uses TRBV5-4 and TRBJ2-7; TRBD2 matches 7 bases. Looked up from germline, CDR1 is SGHNT and CDR2 is YYREEE (reference sequence). This CDR3 has 15 residues. After removal of 0 bases from V and 13 bases from J, the junction contained 16 bases not matched to a gene. CDR3 nucleotides: TGTGCCAGCAGCTTGGATCGCGGGAGCCCCTACGAATACTACTTC. Protein product: CASSLDRGSPYEYYF.

On this clonotype: A much bigger clone sits one base away, suggesting this may be a read error. This chain connects TRBV6-1 to TRBJ2-3; 7 bases agree with TRBD2. The CDR3 spans 15 residues. The germline V gene encodes CDR1 MNHNS and CDR2 SASEGT. V was pared by 10 bases and J by 3 bases, with 13 bases of the junction left unmatched. The CDR3 here is CATRLTSRRTDTQYF. DNA for the CDR3: TGTGCCACCCGGTTGACTAGCAGGAGGACAGATACGCAGTATTTT.

Comment on this clonotype: A read error may account for a junction end that differs from germline. The chain recombines TRBV11-1 with TRBJ2-3; 12 bases are shared with TRBD2. CDR3 length: 14 amino acids. CDR1 is SGHAT, CDR2 FQDESV, per germline (reference sequence). The CDR3 nucleotides are TGTGCCAGCAGCCTAGGGACTAGCGGGCATCCTCGGTATTTC. Translation gives CASSLGTSGHPRYF.

For this clonotype: This CDR3 fails to terminate in the conserved phenylalanine or tryptophan, so it likely reflects a read error. The DNA is omitted, as the CDR3 cannot be located on it reliably, and the CDR3 follows TCRdb's listing. The chain employs TRBV11-2 and TRBJ2-7; TRBD1, the D gene given by the table, was not confirmed from the DNA. The CDR3 is 17 amino acids in total, end residues counted. Germline lookup yields CDR1 SGHAT and CDR2 FQNNGV. The CDR3 here is CASSSTGQGSLSYEQYL.

On this clonotype: Since a much larger clone is just one base distant, this may be a read error. This chain links TRBV6-1 with TRBJ2-5, with a weak D call TRBD2 (6 bases). This CDR3 region has 13 residues. CDR1 and CDR2 from the germline V gene are MNHNS and SASEGT. V was trimmed by 4 bases and J by 7 bases, leaving 13 bases between them. CDR3 sequence: CASSAGTHGTQYF. The CDR3 DNA follows: TGTGCCAGCAGTGCAGGGACTCACGGGACCCAGTACTTC.

In the case of this clonotype: This clone may be a read error of a much larger clone one base away. V gene TRBV5-5 combines with J gene TRBJ1-1; D perhaps matches TRBD1 (5 bases). This CDR3 comprises 13 residues. The germline V gene has CDR1 SGHKS and CDR2 YYEKEE (reference sequence). V was clipped by 5 bases and J by 4 bases, with 12 bases between them. The DNA for the CDR3 is TGTGCCAGCAGTTGGGGCGTTGGCACTGAAGCTTTCTTT. This gives the protein CASSWGVGTEAFF.

This clonotype was counted a single time. This likely comes from a read error, as the CDR3 has no conserved phenylalanine or tryptophan at its end. The CDR3 loop reads CASSETDSWGETQYL. In DNA form, the CDR3 reads TGTGCCAGCAGTGAAACCGATTCTTGGGGAGAGACCCAGTACCTC. V usage is TRBV6-1 and J usage is TRBJ2-5, with D unresolved. V was shortened by 2 bases and J by 4 bases, with 14 bases between the two germline ends. The CDR3 length is 15 residues. Germline values: CDR1 MNHNS, CDR2 SASEGT.

The V and J genes are TRBV11-2 and TRBJ2-1; D is uncertain. This CDR3 spans 13 amino acids. Trimming left V 0 bases short and J 7 bases short, with 7 bases between. CDR1 SGHAT and CDR2 FQNNGV come from the germline V gene. The CDR3 nucleotides are TGTGCCAGCAGCTTAGATCCGAGAAATGAGCAGTTCTTC. Translated, it gives CASSLDPRNEQFF.

Concerning this clonotype itself: A junction boundary mismatches the germline segment, possibly from a read error. The chain uses TRBV12-3 or TRBV12-4 and TRBJ2-3; 8 bases agree with TRBD2. This CDR3 spans 16 amino acids. The CDR3 protein is CASNPGGKGSGDTQYF. CDR3 bases: TGTGCCAGCAATCCGGGGGGGAAGGGGTCAGGAGATACACAGTATTTT.

Details on this clonotype: This could be a read error, since a much larger clone is one nucleotide away. The rearrangement links TRBV4-3 to TRBJ2-3, with TRBD1 matching 8 bases. Germline assignment: CDR1 LGHNA and CDR2 YSLEER. The CDR3 has 16 amino acids. J was trimmed by 2 bases and V by 4 bases; bases with no gene match: 8. The CDR3 DNA is TGCGCCAGCAGCCTACAATGGACAGGGTACACAGATACGCAGTATTTT. It translates to CASSLQWTGYTDTQYF.

V and J are TRBV20-1 and TRBJ2-7; TRBD1 matches 7 bases. J was trimmed by 3 bases and V by 4 bases; bases with no gene match: 6. Germline CDR1 is DFQATT and CDR2 is SNEGSKA (reference sequence). The CDR3 sequence is 13 residues long. In DNA, the CDR3 is TGCAGTGCTAAGGCGGACAGGAGCTACGAGCAGTACTTC. Translation gives CSAKADRSYEQYF.

The chain has TRBV4-1 and TRBJ1-2; 8 bases map to TRBD1. CDR1 is MGHRA and CDR2 is YSYEKL in the germline V gene. This CDR3 is built from 17 residues. V was pared by 5 bases and J by 2 bases, with 13 bases of the junction left unmatched. The CDR3 is CASSTRTGSVGNYGYTF. CDR3 DNA sequence: TGCGCCAGCAGCACACGGACAGGGAGCGTGGGGAACTATGGCTACACCTTC.

A remark on this clonotype: This may be a read error, as it is one base from a much larger clone. The chain couples TRBV6-5 to TRBJ1-5; unclear D gene. Germline V gene sequence: CDR1 MNHEY, CDR2 SVGAGI. The length of the CDR3 is 13 residues. CDR3 loop: CVSSFGSNQPQHF. The CDR3 coding sequence is TGTGTCAGCAGTTTTGGTTCAAATCAGCCCCAGCATTTT.

Regarding this clonotype: At one boundary the junction diverges from the germline segment, which might be a read error. The J gene is TRBJ2-7, the V gene TRBV11-2; the D gene is possibly TRBD2 (6 bases). The CDR3 totals 15 residues. Germline lookup yields CDR1 SGHAT and CDR2 FQNNGV. The CDR3: CTSSLALAGIYEQYF. The DNA for the CDR3 is TGTACCAGCAGCTTGGCACTAGCTGGAATCTACGAGCAGTACTTC.

This rearrangement joins TRBV11-2 to TRBJ2-7; D is unclear. The V and J ends lost 5 bases and 5 bases respectively, with 13 bases between them. The CDR3 has 13 amino acids. Looked up from germline, CDR1 is SGHAT and CDR2 is FQNNGV. CDR3 DNA sequence: TGTGCCAGCAGCATCGTAAACACCCACGAGCAGTACTTC. It translates to CASSIVNTHEQYF.

This clonotype occurred many times. This rearrangement joins TRBV11-3 to TRBJ2-7, with 7 bases fitting TRBD1. Trimming at V came to 5 bases and at J to 6 bases, leaving 10 bases not matched to a gene. Germline CDR1 reads SGHNT; CDR2 reads YENEEA. The CDR3 length is 14 residues. CDR3 amino acids: CASSPGTGDGEQYF. CDR3 bases: TGTGCCAGCAGCCCCGGTACAGGGGATGGCGAGCAGTACTTC. The full variable domain, in which reference TRBV11-3 and TRBJ2-7 provide the parts outside the CDR3, is EAGVVQSPRYKIIEKKQPVAFWCNPISGHNTLYWYLQNLGQGPELLIRYENEEAVDDSQLPKDRFSAERLKGVDSTLKIQPAELGDSAVYLCASSPGTGDGEQYFGPGTRLTVT.

V and J are TRBV11-2 and TRBJ1-1; D is unclear. This CDR3 contains 15 residues. CDR1 SGHAT and CDR2 FQNNGV come from the germline V gene. V lost 1 base and J lost 2, with 11 bases in between. CDR3 sequence (DNA): TGTGCCAGCAGCTTAGGGAGGACTGCAAACACTGAAGCTTTCTTT. It encodes CASSLGRTANTEAFF.

In regard to this clonotype: This may be a read error, as it is one base from a much larger clone. The CDR3 does not close with the conserved phenylalanine or tryptophan, likely indicating a read error. This sequence joins TRBV11-2 and TRBJ2-7, with TRBD1 matching 11 bases. The V gene's germline CDR1 is SGHAT and CDR2 FQNNGV. The length of the CDR3 is 16 residues. In nucleotides, the CDR3 is TGTGCCAGCGGCTTAGGGACAGGGGGATTCGGTTACGAGCAGTACCTC. Its translation: CASGLGTGGFGYEQYL.

Concerning this clonotype itself: A much larger clone is a single base away; this may be a read error. The chain combines TRBV5-5 with TRBJ1-3, with D maybe TRBD1 (6 bases). The CDR3 sequence is 14 residues long. CDR1 and CDR2 (germline): SGHKS, YYEKEE (reference sequence). Trimming left V 1 base short and J 3 bases short, with 8 bases between. The CDR3 bases are TGTGCCAGCAGCTTGTCAGGGGTTGGAAACACCATATATTTT. It translates to CASSLSGVGNTIYF.

As regards this clonotype: At one end, the junction sequence differs from germline, possibly due to a read error. The CDR3 DNA is TGTGCCAGCAGAACGACTATGGCCACCTCCTACTATGAGCAGTTCTTC. Its protein product is CASRTTMATSYYEQFF. V is TRBV11-2 and J is TRBJ2-1; TRBD2 might be the D (5 bases). This CDR3 spans 16 amino acids. CDR1 SGHAT and CDR2 FQNNGV come from the germline V gene.

The table lists this clonotype with many counts. The rearrangement joins TRBV6-2 or TRBV6-3 to TRBJ2-7; 9 bases map to TRBD1. The germline gives CDR1 MNHEY, CDR2 SVGEGT. V lost 0 bases, J lost 4 bases, and 4 bases stayed unmatched. The CDR3 sequence is 15 residues long. CDR3 nucleotide sequence: TGTGCCAGCAGTTACTCTGGGACAGGGTTTTACGAGCAGTACTTC. Protein: CASSYSGTGFYEQYF.

This clonotype was recorded a few times. At one end the junction does not follow the germline gene, possibly because of a read error. The DNA for the CDR3 is TGTGCCAGCAGCATGAGGGGACTAGCGGCTTACAGTGAGCAGTTCTTC. Its protein is CASSMRGLAAYSEQFF. The rearrangement joins TRBV11-2 to TRBJ2-1, with 11 bases fitting TRBD2. The CDR3 has 16 amino acids. Germline values: CDR1 SGHAT, CDR2 FQNNGV. The variable domain in full, with the rest retrieved from reference TRBV11-2 and TRBJ2-1, is EAGVAQSPRYKIIEKRQSVAFWCNPISGHATLYWYQQILGQGPKLLIQFQNNGVVDDSQLPKDRFSAERLKGVDSTLKIQPAKLEDSAVYLCASSMRGLAAYSEQFFGPGTRLTVL.

Notes on this clonotype: It may be a read error: a sequence one base away is much more abundant. This chain connects TRBV4-1 to TRBJ1-1; D not certain. The germline CDR1 and CDR2 sequences are MGHRA and YSYEKL. The CDR3 consists of 14 residues. Deletions cut 2 bases from V and 4 bases from J, with 11 bases between. This chain's CDR3 is CASSQRDMSTEAFF. CDR3 sequence (DNA): TGCGCCAGCAGCCAAAGAGATATGAGCACTGAAGCTTTCTTT.

As regards this clonotype: A read error may explain this, as a much larger clone is one base away. The V call is TRBV4-1, the J call TRBJ2-1; possibly TRBD1 or TRBD2 for D (5 bases each). V was pared by 4 bases and J by 8 bases, with 24 bases between. Germline V gives CDR1 MGHRA, CDR2 YSYEKL. CDR3 length equals 17 residues. CDR3 bases: TGCGCCAGCAGCCCGGGGCCCACAGGAGTCCATTACGATGAGCAGTTCTTC. Its protein is CASSPGPTGVHYDEQFF.

As for this clonotype: Mismatch with germline at one junction end may stem from a read error. The chain joins TRBV11-2 to TRBJ2-1; possible D gene TRBD2, 6 bases. The CDR3 has 16 amino acids. Germline CDR1 reads SGHAT; CDR2 reads FQNNGV. CDR3 DNA: TGTGCCAGCAGCTCAACTGGGGCTAGCGCGAGCAATGAGCAGCTCTTC. Its translation: CASSSTGASASNEQLF.

A note on this clonotype: The junction departs from germline at one end; a sequencing error may be responsible. The chain recombines TRBV29-1 with TRBJ2-1; TRBD2 is a possible D gene (5 bases). The CDR3 is 14 residues long. Per the germline V gene, CDR1 is SQVTM and CDR2 is ANQGSEA. CDR3 in amino acids: CSVGRTGTYNGQFF. For the CDR3, the DNA is TGCAGCGTTGGAAGGACGGGAACCTACAATGGGCAGTTCTTC.

As regards this clonotype: A read error is likely, as this CDR3 ends without the conserved phenylalanine or tryptophan. The CDR3 bases are TGTGCCAGCAGCTCCCGACAGGGTACGAGATATGGCTACACCTTA. It yields the protein CASSSRQGTRYGYTL. The chain uses TRBV11-2 and TRBJ1-2; 7 nucleotides line up with TRBD1. The ends lost 4 bases at V and 5 bases at J; junction bases unmatched: 10. The CDR3 has 15 amino acids. Germline lookup yields CDR1 SGHAT and CDR2 FQNNGV.

For this clonotype: Its ends do not fully match the called genes, so a read error is possible. The chain recombines TRBV11-2 with TRBJ2-3; TRBD2 aligns across 7 bases. Per the germline V gene, CDR1 is SGHAT and CDR2 is FQNNGV. The CDR3 loop spans 16 amino acids. CDR3 sequence (DNA): TGTGCCAGCAACCCCTACGGCGGGAGTCACACAAATACGCAGTATTTT. This encodes CASNPYGGSHTNTQYF.